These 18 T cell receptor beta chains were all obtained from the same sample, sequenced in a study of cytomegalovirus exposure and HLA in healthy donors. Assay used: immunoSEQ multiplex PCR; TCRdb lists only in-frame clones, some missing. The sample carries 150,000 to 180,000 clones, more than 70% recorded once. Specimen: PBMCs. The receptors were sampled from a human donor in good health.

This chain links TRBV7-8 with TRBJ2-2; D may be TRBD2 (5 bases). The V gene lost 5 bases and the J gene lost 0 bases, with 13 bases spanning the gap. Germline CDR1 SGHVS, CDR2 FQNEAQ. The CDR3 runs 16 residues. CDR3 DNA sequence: TGTGCCAGCAGCATCAGACGGGGAGCGAACACCGGGGAGCTGTTTTTT. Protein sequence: CASSIRRGANTGELFF.

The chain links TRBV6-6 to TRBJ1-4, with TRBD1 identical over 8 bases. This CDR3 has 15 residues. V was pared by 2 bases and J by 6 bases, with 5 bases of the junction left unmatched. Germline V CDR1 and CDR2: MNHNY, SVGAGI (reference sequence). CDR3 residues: CASSYGSQGDEKLFF. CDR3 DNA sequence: TGTGCCAGCAGTTACGGGTCACAGGGGGATGAAAAACTGTTTTTT.

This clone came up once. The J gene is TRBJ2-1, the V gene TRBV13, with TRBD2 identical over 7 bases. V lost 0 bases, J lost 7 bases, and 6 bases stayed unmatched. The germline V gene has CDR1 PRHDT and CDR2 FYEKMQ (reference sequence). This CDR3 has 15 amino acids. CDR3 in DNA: TGTGCCAGCAGCTTAGGGGGGGAGGGTATAAATGAGCAGTTCTTC. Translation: CASSLGGEGINEQFF.

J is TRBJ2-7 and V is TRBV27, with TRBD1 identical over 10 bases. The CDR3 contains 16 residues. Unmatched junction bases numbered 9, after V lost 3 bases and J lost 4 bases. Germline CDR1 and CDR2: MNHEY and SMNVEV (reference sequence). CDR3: CASSFKRTGGTYEQYF. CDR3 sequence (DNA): TGTGCCAGCAGTTTCAAGAGGACAGGGGGGACTTACGAGCAGTACTTC.

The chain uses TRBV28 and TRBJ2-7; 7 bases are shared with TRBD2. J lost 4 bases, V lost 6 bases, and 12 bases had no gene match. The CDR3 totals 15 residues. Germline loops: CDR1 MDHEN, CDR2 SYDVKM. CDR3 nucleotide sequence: TGTGCCAGCAGCTTGTGGGAGGGCGAGGGGTACGAGCAGTACTTC. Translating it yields CASSLWEGEGYEQYF.

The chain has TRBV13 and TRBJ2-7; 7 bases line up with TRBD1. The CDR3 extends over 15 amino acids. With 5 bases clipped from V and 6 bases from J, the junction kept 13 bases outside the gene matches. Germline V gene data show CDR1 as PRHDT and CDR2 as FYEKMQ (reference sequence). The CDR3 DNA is TGTGCCAGCAGCCCCACCGGGACAGCCAGCTCCGAGCAGTACTTC. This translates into CASSPTGTASSEQYF.

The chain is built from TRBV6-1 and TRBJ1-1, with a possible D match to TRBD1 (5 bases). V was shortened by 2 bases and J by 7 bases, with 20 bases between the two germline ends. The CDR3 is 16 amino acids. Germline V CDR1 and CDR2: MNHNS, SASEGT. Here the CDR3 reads CASSEFSPRGKYEAFF. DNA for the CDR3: TGTGCCAGCAGTGAATTCTCTCCTAGGGGCAAGTATGAAGCTTTCTTT.

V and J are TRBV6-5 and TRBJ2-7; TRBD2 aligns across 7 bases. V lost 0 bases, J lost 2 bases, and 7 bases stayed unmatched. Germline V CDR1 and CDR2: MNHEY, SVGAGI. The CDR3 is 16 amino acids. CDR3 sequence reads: CASSYSIFGRPYEQYF. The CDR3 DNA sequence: TGTGCCAGCAGTTACTCGATTTTCGGGAGGCCCTACGAGCAGTACTTC.

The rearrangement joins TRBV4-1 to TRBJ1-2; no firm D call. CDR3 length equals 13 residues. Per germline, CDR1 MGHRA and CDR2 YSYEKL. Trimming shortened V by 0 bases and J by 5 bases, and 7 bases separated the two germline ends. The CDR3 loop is CASSQERVYGYTF. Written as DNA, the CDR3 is TGCGCCAGCAGCCAAGAACGGGTTTATGGCTACACCTTC.

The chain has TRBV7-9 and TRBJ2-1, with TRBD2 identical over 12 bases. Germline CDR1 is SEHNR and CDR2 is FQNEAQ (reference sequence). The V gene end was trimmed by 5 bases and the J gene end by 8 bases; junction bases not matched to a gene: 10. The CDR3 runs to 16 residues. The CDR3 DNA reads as TGTGCCAGCAGCGCGACTAGCGGGAGTACGCTCGATGAGCAGTTCTTC. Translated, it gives CASSATSGSTLDEQFF.

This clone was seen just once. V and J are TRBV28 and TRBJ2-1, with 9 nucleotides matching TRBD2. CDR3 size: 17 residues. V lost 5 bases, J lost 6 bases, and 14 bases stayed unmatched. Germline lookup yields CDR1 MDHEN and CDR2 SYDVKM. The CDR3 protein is CASSVFNLAGEGNEQFF. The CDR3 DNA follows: TGTGCCAGCAGTGTATTTAACTTAGCGGGAGAAGGCAATGAGCAGTTCTTC.

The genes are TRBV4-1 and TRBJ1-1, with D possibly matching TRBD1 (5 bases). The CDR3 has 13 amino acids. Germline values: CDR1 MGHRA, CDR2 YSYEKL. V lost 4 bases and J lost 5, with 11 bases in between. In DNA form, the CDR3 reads TGCGCCAGCAGCCGCGTCGGGGGTACTGAAGCTTTCTTT. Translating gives CASSRVGGTEAFF.

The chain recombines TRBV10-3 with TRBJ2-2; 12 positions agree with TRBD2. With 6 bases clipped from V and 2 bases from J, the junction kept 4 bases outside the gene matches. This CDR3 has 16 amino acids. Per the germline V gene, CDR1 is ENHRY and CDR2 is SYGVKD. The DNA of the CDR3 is TGTGCCATCAGGGAGACTAGCGGGAGAAACACCGGGGAGCTGTTTTTT. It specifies CAIRETSGRNTGELFF.

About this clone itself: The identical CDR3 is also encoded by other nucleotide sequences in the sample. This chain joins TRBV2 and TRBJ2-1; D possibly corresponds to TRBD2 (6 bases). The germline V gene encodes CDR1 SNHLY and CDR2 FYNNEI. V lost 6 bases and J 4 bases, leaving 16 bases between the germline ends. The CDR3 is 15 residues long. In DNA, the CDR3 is TGTGCCAGCAGGCGCACCTCCGGGGGTTACAATGAGCAGTTCTTC. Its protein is CASRRTSGGYNEQFF.

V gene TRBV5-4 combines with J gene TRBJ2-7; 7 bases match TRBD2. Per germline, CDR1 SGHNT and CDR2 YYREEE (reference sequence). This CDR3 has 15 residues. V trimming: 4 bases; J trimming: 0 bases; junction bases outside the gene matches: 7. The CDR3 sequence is CASSRVLANSYEQYF. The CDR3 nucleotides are TGTGCCAGCAGCCGCGTACTAGCGAACTCCTACGAGCAGTACTTC.

CDR3 region: CASSQGPYNEQFF. CDR3 coding DNA: TGTGCCAGCAGCCAAGGGCCTTACAATGAGCAGTTCTTC. The chain is built from TRBV14 and TRBJ2-1; D not certain. Germline V lookup: CDR1 SGHDN, CDR2 FVKESK. This CDR3 spans 13 amino acids. V was pared by 1 base and J by 4 bases, with 5 bases between.

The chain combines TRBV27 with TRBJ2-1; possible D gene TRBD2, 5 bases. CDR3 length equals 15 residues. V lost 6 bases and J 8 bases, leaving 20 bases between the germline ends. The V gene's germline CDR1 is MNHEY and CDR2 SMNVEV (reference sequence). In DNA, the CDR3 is TGTGCCAGCAGCGCGCCCGGACTCTTACAACATGAGCAGTTCTTC. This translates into CASSAPGLLQHEQFF.

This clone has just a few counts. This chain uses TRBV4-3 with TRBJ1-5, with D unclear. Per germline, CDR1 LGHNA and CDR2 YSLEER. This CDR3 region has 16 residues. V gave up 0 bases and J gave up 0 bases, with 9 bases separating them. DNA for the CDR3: TGCGCCAGCAGCCAAGAACCCAGTTATAGCAATCAGCCCCAGCATTTT. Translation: CASSQEPSYSNQPQHF.